The T cell receptor (beta chain) described here comes from a study of T cells expressing NK-cell markers. About the research overall: Investigators obtained TCR beta repertoires from sorted CD3+CD56+NKG2C+, CD3+CD56+NKG2C- and CD3+CD56-NKG2C+ T cells. Findings and limits, study-wide: Dominant NKG2C+ clonotype frequencies of roughly 1.0-8% of CD8+ T cells were measured in about 6 donors. In a few donors, these clonotypes also led the CD3+CD56-NKG2C+ fraction.

Worth noting for this clonotype: Antigen unknown.

This CDR3 has 15 residues. Germline assignment: CDR1 DFQATT and CDR2 SNEGSKA (reference sequence). With UMIs, 5'RACE template switching was used to make TCR beta cDNA. Reprocessing the 5' RACE reads, TCRdb reports a single entry for every CDR3 protein and omits DNA. In all, the sample yields about 260,000 distinct CDR3 sequences. The sequencing sample was made of blood T cells: a sorted CD56 or NKG2C T cell subset, CD4+ or CD8+ T cells, or bulk PBMC T cells (not recorded which). This TCR was sampled from a man between 18 and 35 years old in good health. This chain uses TRBV20-1 with TRBJ2-2; TCRdb's D gene call, TRBD1, goes unchecked for lack of DNA. CDR3 sequence reads: CSARDWQGYTGELFF.